This TCR beta chain was captured by sequencing in a study of blood T cell repertoires in COVID-19. The authors' processing: Nucleated cell number was recorded as an estimate derived from reference gene primer amplification. Some clones are missing from TCRdb's copy, which holds only in-frame ones; the method was immunoSEQ multiplex PCR. That table is the source of V, J and clone size, and D and trimming were worked out from the DNA. The profile shows 390,000 or so clones, 80% to 90% of them singletons. The participants were between roughly 18 and 89 years old and came from 24 US areas. The study counted Cohort 3 donors as recovered given two negative PCRs, clearance, or symptom resolution. This CDR3 region has 13 residues. V was shortened by 2 bases and J by 10 bases, with 11 bases between the two germline ends.

The sequenced material came from PBMCs or T cells enriched from blood (not recorded which). The clonotype comes from a man aged 18 to 35 who had recovered from COVID-19. The chain links TRBV12-3 or TRBV12-4 to TRBJ1-4, with a weak D call TRBD1 (5 bases). The chain's CDR3 is CASSLMGRGKLFF. CDR3 DNA sequence: TGTGCCAGCAGTTTAATGGGTAGGGGAAAACTGTTTTTT.